A selection of T cell receptor beta chains follows, all from one sample in a study of blood T cell repertoires in COVID-19. Using immunoSEQ multiplex PCR, the repertoire was profiled, and TCRdb retains in-frame clones only, with some absent. The sample yields just over 200,000 clones, 86% seen once. The sample taken for sequencing was peripheral blood. Receptors originate from a man older than 75 with acute or convalescent COVID-19. Each CDR3 is given with its conserved first and last residue. D genes are given only for firm matches. A row's size may be missing; if present it is once, few, many or a size class.

j_call v_call d_call clone_size cdr3_nt cdr3_aa
TRBJ2-7 TRBV7-8 TRBD1 . TGTGCCAGCAGCTACGGCACGGGACAGTCCTCCTACGAGCAGTACTTC CASSYGTGQSSYEQYF
TRBJ2-3 TRBV7-2 . . TGTGCCAGCAGCTTAGCGGCGGGGGCGAGGACAGATACGCAGTATTTT CASSLAAGARTDTQYF
TRBJ2-1 TRBV29-1 TRBD1 . TGCAGCGAGGCAGGGGGCAATAACAATGAGCAGTTCTTC CSEAGGNNNEQFF
TRBJ2-1 TRBV14 . . TGTGCCAGCAGCCAAGATAAGGCACTAGCTAATGAGCAGTTCTTC CASSQDKALANEQFF
TRBJ1-6 TRBV19 TRBD1 . TGTGCCAGTAGTGCCCGGGACAGCTATAATTCACCCCTCCACTTT CASSARDSYNSPLHF
TRBJ2-7 TRBV11-2 . few TGTGCCAGCAGCTTCGGGGGTCCCTACGAGCAGTACTTC CASSFGGPYEQYF
TRBJ2-5 TRBV5-1 TRBD1 . TGCGCCAGCAGCTTGGTCAGGGGGCGCCAAGAGACCCAGTACTTC CASSLVRGRQETQYF
TRBJ2-5 TRBV7-3 TRBD1 . TGTGCCAGCAGCTTAGCCGGGACAGGGGGTGAGACCCAGTACTTC CASSLAGTGGETQYF
TRBJ2-2 TRBV11-2 . . TGTGCCAGCAGCTTATCCTTCAGGGGCACCGGGGAGCTGTTTTTT CASSLSFRGTGELFF
TRBJ1-4 TRBV10-3 . . TGTGCCATCCGAGGGTCTACAACTAATGAAAAACTGTTTTTT CAIRGSTTNEKLFF
TRBJ1-2 TRBV6-6 . . TGTGCCAGCAGCGCCCCCGCGGGGTCTAACTATGGCTACACCTTC CASSAPAGSNYGYTF
TRBJ2-3 TRBV24-1 TRBD2 . TGTGCCACCAGTGACGCTAGCGGGAGTTGGTATACGCAGTATTTT CATSDASGSWYTQYF
TRBJ2-7 TRBV27 . . TGTGCCAGCAGTTTAATAGGGGGAGACGAGCAGTACTTC CASSLIGGDEQYF
TRBJ2-5 TRBV5-1 TRBD2 . TGCGCCAGCAGCCGACCCCTAGCGGGTGGCCAAGAGACCCAGTACTTC CASSRPLAGGQETQYF
TRBJ2-1 TRBV25-1 TRBD2 . TGTGCCAGCAGTGAACCAACTAGCGGAAACTACAATGAGCAGTTCTTC CASSEPTSGNYNEQFF
TRBJ1-2 TRBV11-2 . . TGTGCCAGCAGTTCCTTGAACTTCTATGGCTACACCTTC CASSSLNFYGYTF
TRBJ1-5 TRBV28 . . TGTGCCAGCAGTTTACGGGGAGGGAGCAATCAGCCCCAGCATTTT CASSLRGGSNQPQHF
TRBJ2-7 TRBV5-5 TRBD2 . TGTGCCAGCAGCCCCGACAGGGTTGGACTAGCGGGAGTGCCCAACGAGCAGTACTTC CASSPDRVGLAGVPNEQYF
TRBJ2-1 TRBV9 . once TGTGCCAGCAGCGTAGCGGGACAAACCTCCTACAATGAGCAGTTCTTC CASSVAGQTSYNEQFF
TRBJ2-1 TRBV21-1 . . TGTGCCGTTAATACGGGACTCGAATACAATGAGCAGTTCTTC CAVNTGLEYNEQFF